This TCR beta chain was recovered during a study of blood T cell repertoires in COVID-19. Study as a whole: Acute-phase and convalescent COVID-19 samples originated in the United States, Italy and Spain. Nucleic acid was either cDNA or gDNA, and it came from T cells, B-cell-depleted T cells, or PBMCs.

This clone has a count of ten or more. Assay used: immunoSEQ multiplex PCR; TCRdb lists only in-frame clones, some missing. The sample records around 50,000 clones, 82% being singletons. The clonotype comes from a woman aged 55-70 years with acute or convalescent COVID-19. The sequenced sample was peripheral blood.

The CDR3 DNA follows: TGTGCCAGCCGCGGAGGGGGGGGCACTGAAGCTTTCTTT. Translation gives CASRGGGGTEAFF. This rearrangement joins TRBV7-6 to TRBJ1-1; a possible D gene is TRBD1 (6 bases). The germline V gene has CDR1 SGHVS and CDR2 FNYEAQ. Between the trimmed V and J ends, which lost 8 bases and 4 bases, there was a span of 14 bases. CDR3 length equals 13 residues.